The 31 T cell receptor beta chains given below trace back to one sample, sequenced in a study of T cell repertoires in cytomegalovirus infection. From the reads, TCRdb called clonotypes with MiXCR, one entry per CDR3 protein. The table records about 360,000 distinct CDR3 sequences, 15% to 20% of them present only once. Sequencing used PBMCs. These receptors originate from a human donor in good health (CMV status not recorded). Some clones in this sample may be carry-over from other donors' samples.

The V and J genes are TRBV27 and TRBJ2-1, with 11 bases identical to TRBD1. CDR3 size: 17 residues. After removal of 6 bases from V and 0 bases from J, the junction contained 7 bases not matched to a gene. The V gene's germline CDR1 is MNHEY and CDR2 SMNVEV (reference sequence). The CDR3 sequence: CASSETGTGGSYNEQFF. The CDR3 bases are TGTGCCAGCAGCGAGACTGGGACAGGGGGCTCCTACAATGAGCAGTTCTTC.

The V and J genes are TRBV12-3 or TRBV12-4 and TRBJ2-1; a possible D gene is TRBD1 (5 bases). Trimming pared 4 bases from V and 4 bases from J, leaving 11 bases between. This CDR3 has 14 amino acids. The CDR3 loop is CASSSMGPYNEQFF. The DNA of the CDR3 is TGTGCCAGCAGTTCTATGGGGCCGTACAATGAGCAGTTCTTC.

The chain carries TRBV29-1 and TRBJ2-6; the D gene is possibly TRBD2 (6 bases). The CDR3 totals 15 residues. The ends were cut back, 6 bases at V and 3 bases at J, with 15 bases in the middle. In germline, CDR1 is SQVTM, CDR2 ANQGSEA. CDR3 protein: CSVVTRGGGANVLTF. The CDR3 coding sequence is TGCAGCGTGGTGACTAGGGGTGGTGGGGCCAACGTCCTGACTTTC.

This clonotype was counted between two and nine times. The chain employs TRBV14 and TRBJ2-1; TRBD1 is a possible D gene (6 bases). V was clipped by 4 bases and J by 7 bases, with 14 bases between them. The length of the CDR3 is 14 residues. CDR1 and CDR2 (germline): SGHDN, FVKESK. CDR3 sequence (DNA): TGTGCCAGCAGCCGCTTCACAGGGCTGAATGAGCAGTTCTTC. Encoded protein: CASSRFTGLNEQFF.

This clonotype was counted a few times. The chain employs TRBV5-4 and TRBJ2-5; no clear D. This CDR3 spans 13 amino acids. CDR1 is SGHNT and CDR2 is YYREEE in the germline V gene (reference sequence). Trimming took 4 bases from V and 3 from J, leaving 10 bases between them. The CDR3 DNA is TGTGCCAGCAGCCGACTGAATAAAGAGACCCAGTACTTC. Its protein is CASSRLNKETQYF.

CDR3: CASSLAGLASSRSSYEQYF. For the CDR3, the DNA is TGTGCCAGCAGCTTAGCGGGCTTGGCTAGCTCGAGGAGCTCCTACGAGCAGTACTTC. This chain connects TRBV7-2 to TRBJ2-7; D perhaps matches TRBD2 (5 bases). In germline, CDR1 is SGHTA, CDR2 FQGNSA. V was cut by 0 bases and J by 0 bases, with 21 bases left in between. CDR3 size: 19 residues.

This chain connects TRBV6-1 to TRBJ1-2, with 11 bases fitting TRBD1. The V and J ends lost 7 bases and 9 bases, in that order; junction bases with no gene match: 7. Germline values: CDR1 MNHNS, CDR2 SASEGT. The CDR3 has 13 amino acids. The CDR3 is CASTPDRGLRYTF. DNA of the CDR3: TGTGCCAGCACCCCGGACAGGGGGCTTCGCTACACCTTC.

CDR3 residues: CASNWPEAGREFF. In DNA form, the CDR3 reads TGTGCCAGCAATTGGCCAGAGGCAGGGAGAGAGTTCTTC. V and J are TRBV2 and TRBJ2-1; D is possibly TRBD1 or TRBD2 (5 bases each). Germline loops: CDR1 SNHLY, CDR2 FYNNEI. The CDR3 sequence is 13 residues long. Trimming cost V 7 bases and J 14 bases, with 21 bases left between them.

This clonotype was recorded only once. CDR3 in DNA: TGTGCCAGCAGTGTCTTCGGGAGAACCGGGGAGCTGTTTTTT. Translated, it gives CASSVFGRTGELFF. The chain joins TRBV2 to TRBJ2-2; TRBD2 is a possible D gene (6 bases). The CDR3 runs 14 residues. With 4 bases removed from V and 5 bases from J, the gap between germline ends came to 11 bases. Germline-derived CDR1 and CDR2 are SNHLY and FYNNEI. Combining the CDR3 with reference TRBV2 and TRBJ2-2 gives the whole variable domain EPEVTQTPSHQVTQMGQEVILRCVPISNHLYFYWYRQILGQKVEFLVSFYNNEISEKSEIFDDQFSVERPDGSNFTLKIRSTKLEDSAMYFCASSVFGRTGELFFGEGSRLTVL.

The chain carries TRBV5-6 and TRBJ2-1, with D maybe TRBD1 (6 bases). Germline CDR1 is SGHDT and CDR2 is YYEEEE. The CDR3 has 14 amino acids. Deletions cut 0 bases from V and 4 bases from J, with 8 bases between. The CDR3 sequence: CASSLEGEYNEQFF. The CDR3 DNA reads as TGTGCCAGCAGCTTGGAGGGGGAATACAATGAGCAGTTCTTC. The entire variable domain, with the rest obtained from reference TRBV5-6 and TRBJ2-1, is as follows: DAGVTQSPTHLIKTRGQQVTLRCSPKSGHDTVSWYQQALGQGPQFIFQYYEEEERQRGNFPDRFSGHQFPNYSSELNVNALLLGDSALYLCASSLEGEYNEQFFGPGTRLTVL.

This clonotype was counted only a few times. The V call is TRBV14, the J call TRBJ2-7, with 9 bases fitting TRBD1. The trim removed 0 bases at V and 12 bases at J, leaving 6 bases unmatched. The germline V gene encodes CDR1 SGHDN and CDR2 FVKESK. The CDR3 sequence is 13 residues long. CDR3 residues: CASSQDRQGVPYF. The CDR3 DNA sequence: TGTGCCAGCAGCCAAGATCGACAGGGGGTACCGTACTTC.

This chain connects TRBV7-9 to TRBJ2-5; tentative D call: TRBD1 (6 bases). CDR3 length: 16 residues. From germline, CDR1 is SEHNR and CDR2 FQNEAQ (reference sequence). V dropped 8 bases and J dropped 5 bases, with 24 bases sitting between them. CDR3 amino acids: CASSEGVVQAVETQYF. In nucleotides, the CDR3 is TGTGCCAGCTCTGAGGGGGTTGTACAGGCCGTGGAGACCCAGTACTTC.

The chain has TRBV28 and TRBJ2-1, with D perhaps matching TRBD1 (6 bases). The CDR3 extends over 15 amino acids. Looked up from germline, CDR1 is MDHEN and CDR2 is SYDVKM. V lost 8 bases and J 1 base, leaving 15 bases between the germline ends. The CDR3 region has the DNA TGTGCCAGCCGGAATCTGGGGGCTTCCTACAATGAGCAGTTCTTC. Translating it yields CASRNLGASYNEQFF.

The rearrangement links TRBV28 to TRBJ1-5; 7 bases map to TRBD1. Germline CDR1 is MDHEN and CDR2 is SYDVKM. The CDR3 is 19 residues long. V was pared by 4 bases and J by 0 bases, with 15 bases of the junction left unmatched. DNA of the CDR3: TGTGCCAGCAGTTCGCGACAGGGAATCATAAATTATAGCAATCAGCCCCAGCATTTT. As protein: CASSSRQGIINYSNQPQHF.

This clonotype was detected a few times. This chain connects TRBV5-6 to TRBJ2-7; D could derive from TRBD1 or TRBD2 (7 bases each). Trimming took 3 bases from V and 5 from J, leaving 12 bases between them. The CDR3 has 13 amino acids. Germline values: CDR1 SGHDT, CDR2 YYEEEE. The CDR3 is CASSSTGRDEQYF. CDR3 nucleotide sequence: TGTGCCAGCAGCTCGACAGGGAGGGACGAGCAGTACTTC.

The chain uses TRBV18 and TRBJ2-2; the match to TRBD2 covers 8 bases. Trimming at V came to 3 bases and at J to 4 bases, leaving 4 bases not matched to a gene. Germline V gene sequence: CDR1 KGHSH, CDR2 LQKENI. The CDR3 loop spans 15 amino acids. CDR3 amino acids: CASSPNGRGTGELFF. In DNA, the CDR3 is TGTGCCAGCTCACCGAACGGGAGGGGCACCGGGGAGCTGTTTTTT.

This clonotype was seen a few times. The CDR3 coding sequence is TGTGCCAGCAGTTTAGCGCCGGGTTTTGAGCAGTTCTTC. Translating it yields CASSLAPGFEQFF. V usage is TRBV12-3 or TRBV12-4 and J usage is TRBJ2-1, with D unresolved. The CDR3 has 13 amino acids. Trimming pared 0 bases from V and 9 bases from J, leaving 9 bases between.

This clonotype has at least ten counts. This chain joins TRBV12-3 or TRBV12-4 and TRBJ2-1, with D unresolved. The CDR3 runs to 13 residues. Trimming shortened V by 5 bases and J by 4 bases, and 9 bases separated the two germline ends. The CDR3 region is CASSPWRYNEQFF. CDR3 DNA: TGTGCCAGCAGTCCCTGGCGGTACAATGAGCAGTTCTTC.

This CDR3 reads CASSFARETDTQYF. The CDR3 DNA is TGTGCCAGCAGCTTCGCGCGGGAGACAGATACGCAGTATTTT. The chain combines TRBV7-2 with TRBJ2-3; 7 bases fit TRBD2. Germline loops: CDR1 SGHTA, CDR2 FQGNSA. The CDR3 sequence is 14 residues long. Trimming removed 3 bases from V and 3 bases from J; junction bases left unmatched: 3.

The sample holds many counts of this clonotype. The chain joins TRBV7-2 to TRBJ2-3; possible D gene TRBD2, 6 bases. The CDR3 is 15 amino acids. V was pared by 5 bases and J by 6 bases, with 18 bases between. CDR1 and CDR2 from the germline V gene are SGHTA and FQGNSA. CDR3 loop: CASSTTTPGGDTQYF. In nucleotides, the CDR3 is TGTGCCAGCAGCACCACTACCCCCGGAGGGGATACGCAGTATTTT. Drawing the rest from reference TRBV7-2 and TRBJ2-3, the complete variable domain is GAGVSQSPSNKVTEKGKDVELRCDPISGHTALYWYRQSLGQGLEFLIYFQGNSAPDKSGLPSDRFSAERTGGSVSTLTIQRTQQEDSAVYLCASSTTTPGGDTQYFGPGTRLTVL.

This rearrangement joins TRBV5-1 to TRBJ1-4; tentatively, D is TRBD1 (5 bases). V gave up 0 bases and J gave up 6 bases, with 9 bases separating them. Germline loops: CDR1 SGHRS, CDR2 YFSETQ. The CDR3 runs to 14 residues. CDR3 sequence (DNA): TGCGCCAGCAGCTTGGAGGGGAACTATGAAAAACTGTTTTTT. Translating it yields CASSLEGNYEKLFF.

This clonotype was counted between two and nine times. This chain uses TRBV4-3 with TRBJ1-2, with D unresolved. The V gene's germline CDR1 is LGHNA and CDR2 YSLEER. CDR3 length equals 14 residues. V gave up 0 bases and J gave up 4 bases, with 9 bases separating them. The CDR3 DNA follows: TGCGCCAGCAGCCAAGAAACAGACACCTATGGCTACACCTTC. Translated: CASSQETDTYGYTF.

This CDR3 is CSARQIQGVFGNTIYF. In nucleotides, the CDR3 is TGCAGTGCTCGTCAAATCCAGGGTGTCTTCGGAAACACCATATATTTT. The chain carries TRBV20-1 and TRBJ1-3, with D tentatively TRBD1 (5 bases). Germline CDR1 reads DFQATT; CDR2 reads SNEGSKA (reference sequence). V gave up 5 bases and J gave up 4 bases, with 21 bases separating them. The CDR3 is made up of 16 amino acids.

The chain links TRBV2 to TRBJ2-6, with D tentatively TRBD1 or TRBD2 (5 bases each). The length of the CDR3 is 15 residues. V was clipped by 4 bases and J by 4 bases, with 11 bases between them. CDR1 and CDR2 (germline): SNHLY, FYNNEI. The DNA for the CDR3 is TGTGCCAGCAGTGTAAGAGGGGCCGGGGCCAACGTCCTGACTTTC. This translates into CASSVRGAGANVLTF.

The V call is TRBV27, the J call TRBJ1-2; TRBD1 might be the D (6 bases). Trimming shortened V by 3 bases and J by 5 bases, and 13 bases separated the two germline ends. CDR1 is MNHEY, CDR2 SMNVEV, per germline (reference sequence). CDR3 length: 14 residues. The CDR3: CASSFQGRGYGYTF. The DNA of the CDR3 is TGTGCCAGCAGTTTCCAGGGGCGCGGTTATGGCTACACCTTC.

This clonotype has a count of ten or more. The CDR3: CASSLSGGGTEAFF. In nucleotides, the CDR3 is TGTGCCAGCAGTTTATCCGGGGGTGGAACTGAAGCTTTCTTT. The chain carries TRBV11-2 and TRBJ1-1; TRBD1 might be the D (5 bases). Trimming took 6 bases from V and 5 from J, leaving 16 bases between them. The CDR3 is 14 amino acids. Germline assignment: CDR1 SGHAT and CDR2 FQNNGV. Complete variable domain (other parts from reference TRBV11-2 and TRBJ1-1): EAGVAQSPRYKIIEKRQSVAFWCNPISGHATLYWYQQILGQGPKLLIQFQNNGVVDDSQLPKDRFSAERLKGVDSTLKIQPAKLEDSAVYLCASSLSGGGTEAFFGQGTRLTVV.

This clonotype turned up a few times. The chain is built from TRBV7-9 and TRBJ2-1; D unclear. CDR1 and CDR2 (germline): SEHNR, FQNEAQ (reference sequence). The CDR3 extends over 11 amino acids. V lost 2 bases, J lost 12 bases, and 8 bases lay in between. The CDR3 nucleotides are TGTGCCAGCAGCTTACTACTGGCGCAGTTCTTC. The encoded protein is CASSLLLAQFF.

This clonotype was observed many times. This chain joins TRBV4-3 and TRBJ1-5; D gene unclear. Germline assignment: CDR1 LGHNA and CDR2 YSLEER. The CDR3 loop spans 17 amino acids. Between the trimmed V and J ends, which lost 0 bases and 0 bases, there was a span of 12 bases. CDR3 loop: CASSQEAGLISNQPQHF. CDR3 in DNA: TGCGCCAGCAGCCAAGAAGCAGGACTAATTAGCAATCAGCCCCAGCATTTT.

The CDR3 coding sequence is TGTGCCATCAGTGAGCCCCCGAACACTGAAGCTTTCTTT. The encoded protein is CAISEPPNTEAFF. The rearrangement links TRBV10-3 to TRBJ1-1; D uncertain. Looked up from germline, CDR1 is ENHRY and CDR2 is SYGVKD. This CDR3 has 13 amino acids. V was clipped by 2 bases and J by 1 base, with 5 bases between them.

The chain combines TRBV7-6 with TRBJ2-5, with TRBD2 as a possible D gene (6 bases). V lost 3 bases and J 1 base, leaving 12 bases between the germline ends. Germline V gene lookup returns CDR1 SGHVS and CDR2 FNYEAQ. This CDR3 is built from 15 residues. This CDR3 reads CASSLAGRTQETQYF. In DNA form, the CDR3 reads TGTGCCAGCAGCTTGGCGGGGAGAACCCAAGAGACCCAGTACTTC.

This chain links TRBV20-1 with TRBJ1-1; possible D gene TRBD1, 5 bases. In germline, CDR1 is DFQATT, CDR2 SNEGSKA (reference sequence). V lost 2 bases, J lost 1 base, and 11 bases lay in between. The CDR3 contains 14 residues. The CDR3 sequence is CSARSPGQNTEAFF. The CDR3 region has the DNA TGCAGTGCTAGAAGCCCGGGGCAGAACACTGAAGCTTTCTTT.